The 22 T cell receptor beta chains reported below all come from one sample, sequenced in a study of blood T cells in healthy people across ages. With a J-beta primer mix and a sample-barcoded 5' primer, a second PCR ran roughly 6 to 11 cycles. A single record per CDR3 protein comes from TCRdb applying MiXCR to the 5' RACE reads. The profile covers about 1,800,000 distinct CDR3 sequences, with approximately 30% appearing a single time and more than 6% taken by the ten largest. The source material was blood. The receptors derive from a woman in her thirties in good health.

In its sample, this clonotype was seen a few times. The V and J genes are TRBV28 and TRBJ2-3, with 15 bases that match TRBD2. J was trimmed by 2 bases and V by 8 bases; bases with no gene match: 11. This CDR3 has 18 residues. The V gene's germline CDR1 is MDHEN and CDR2 SYDVKM. CDR3 DNA: TGTGCCAGCCCCCAGCGGACTAGCGGGGGGGACCACACAGATACGCAGTATTTT. Translated, it gives CASPQRTSGGDHTDTQYF.

This chain links TRBV7-2 with TRBJ1-4; D unclear. There are 14 residues in the CDR3. The V end lost 3 bases, the J end lost 6 bases, and 11 bases lay between the germline ends. Germline V lookup: CDR1 SGHTA, CDR2 FQGNSA. In nucleotides, the CDR3 is TGTGCCAGCAGCTTTTCTGTAGGGTATGAAAAACTGTTTTTT. Translated, it gives CASSFSVGYEKLFF.

This clonotype was found once. The chain joins TRBV7-2 to TRBJ1-4; D gene unclear. Trimming stripped 0 bases from V and 8 bases from J, with 13 bases between. Per the germline V gene, CDR1 is SGHTA and CDR2 is FQGNSA. This CDR3 has 15 amino acids. The CDR3 DNA is TGTGCCAGCAGCTTAGCGGTGACGGGCAGGGAAAAACTGTTTTTT. This translates into CASSLAVTGREKLFF.

This clonotype was recorded once. This rearrangement joins TRBV5-1 to TRBJ2-3; no reliable D call. Germline CDR1 and CDR2: SGHRS and YFSETQ. The CDR3 extends over 14 amino acids. The V gene lost 1 base and the J gene lost 2 bases, with 8 bases spanning the gap. The CDR3 sequence: CASSLSQDTDTQYF. The CDR3 DNA follows: TGCGCCAGCAGCTTGAGCCAGGACACAGATACGCAGTATTTT.

A remark on this clonotype: A junction end diverges from the germline sequence, so it may reflect a read error. The genes are TRBV20-1 and TRBJ2-4; D perhaps matches TRBD2 (6 bases). CDR3 size: 12 residues. The germline V gene encodes CDR1 DFQATT and CDR2 SNEGSKA (reference sequence). The CDR3 loop is CRASGGKNIQYF. The CDR3, as DNA: TGCAGGGCTAGTGGGGGGAAAAACATTCAGTACTTC.

J is TRBJ2-3 and V is TRBV7-9; possible D gene TRBD2, 6 bases. V lost 6 bases, J lost 5 bases, and 24 bases lay in between. CDR1 SEHNR and CDR2 FQNEAQ come from the germline V gene (reference sequence). This CDR3 is 17 amino acids long. The CDR3 DNA follows: TGTGCCAGCAGGTCGCGGGATACAGCCTTTTTTGGAGATACGCAGTATTTT. This translates into CASRSRDTAFFGDTQYF.

The V gene is TRBV5-6, the J gene TRBJ1-6, with 8 bases lining up with TRBD1. This CDR3 contains 15 residues. CDR1 is SGHDT and CDR2 is YYEEEE in the germline V gene. V was clipped by 0 bases and J by 7 bases; unmatched bases: 3. DNA of the CDR3: TGTGCCAGCAGCTTGGACCGGACAGGGAATTCACCCCTCCACTTT. Protein product: CASSLDRTGNSPLHF.

The table lists this clonotype with a few counts. CDR3 sequence: CASSPDGAGESTDTQYF. The CDR3 region has the DNA TGCGCCAGCAGCCCCGATGGGGCGGGGGAAAGCACAGATACGCAGTATTTT. V usage is TRBV10-1 and J usage is TRBJ2-3, with 7 positions matching TRBD2. The CDR3 runs 17 residues. CDR1 is WNHNN and CDR2 is SYGVQD in the germline V gene (reference sequence). The junction had 12 bases not matched to a gene; V was cut back by 6 bases and J by 0 bases.

The chain is built from TRBV6-2 or TRBV6-3 and TRBJ2-7; D unclear. Trimming removed 4 bases at V and 12 bases at J, with 19 bases between. The CDR3 covers 13 residues. Looked up from germline, CDR1 is MNHEY and CDR2 is SVGEGT. The CDR3 bases are TGTGCCAGCAGTTTCGACGACCGTACTCCACGGTACTTC. It is translated as CASSFDDRTPRYF.

In its sample, this clonotype was seen many times. V and J are TRBV15 and TRBJ2-4; D uncertain. The CDR3 runs to 16 residues. Per the germline V gene, CDR1 is LNHNV and CDR2 is YYDKDF (reference sequence). Trimming pared 5 bases from V and 4 bases from J, leaving 18 bases between. The CDR3 loop is CATSRRGPDLKNIQYF. The CDR3 DNA follows: TGTGCCACCAGCCGCCGCGGTCCGGATCTAAAAAACATTCAGTACTTC.

This clonotype was seen repeatedly, ten times or more. J is TRBJ2-7 and V is TRBV7-3; D call uncertain. The CDR3 is 13 residues long. Trimming cost V 0 bases and J 6 bases, with 9 bases left between them. CDR1 is SGHTA and CDR2 is FQGTGA in the germline V gene. The CDR3: CASSLTLGSEQYF. The CDR3 nucleotides read TGTGCCAGCAGCTTAACGCTGGGCAGCGAGCAGTACTTC.

About this clonotype itself: A much larger clone differs by one base, so this may be a read error. The chain is built from TRBV7-9 and TRBJ2-6, with D unresolved. The length of the CDR3 is 15 residues. Germline lookup yields CDR1 SEHNR and CDR2 FQNEAQ (reference sequence). The CDR3 loop is CVSSWQVSGANVLTF. The CDR3 DNA reads as TGTGTCAGCAGCTGGCAGGTGTCTGGGGCCAACGTCCTGACTTTC.

With respect to this clonotype: This may stem from a read error, because a much larger clone lies one nucleotide away. The chain employs TRBV7-2 and TRBJ2-7; 9 positions match TRBD2. The CDR3 spans 14 residues. Per the germline V gene, CDR1 is SGHTA and CDR2 is FQGNSA. The DNA of the CDR3 is TGTGTCAGCAGGTCGGGACTAGCATCTTCCGAGCAGTACTTC. Its translation is CVSRSGLASSEQYF.

This clonotype was recorded at least ten times. For the CDR3, the DNA is TGTGCCAGCAGTTCAAATAGGGGGCAAGAGACCCAGTACTTC. Translating it yields CASSSNRGQETQYF. V is TRBV7-2 and J is TRBJ2-5, with D possibly TRBD1 on 6 matching bases. The V and J ends lost 6 bases and 2 bases respectively, with 13 bases between them. The CDR3 consists of 14 residues. CDR1 and CDR2 (germline): SGHTA, FQGNSA.

Only a few counts were recorded for this clonotype. The chain recombines TRBV20-1 with TRBJ2-5, with 8 bases aligning to TRBD1. The CDR3 covers 14 residues. Germline CDR1 is DFQATT and CDR2 is SNEGSKA (reference sequence). V lost 3 bases and J lost 5; bases outside the gene matches: 8. This CDR3 is CSARLPGQGETQYF. CDR3 in DNA: TGCAGTGCTAGGTTACCTGGACAGGGCGAGACCCAGTACTTC.

This clonotype was recorded a few times. The rearrangement joins TRBV28 to TRBJ1-5; D unclear. The V and J ends lost 0 bases and 8 bases respectively, with 2 bases between them. This CDR3 comprises 11 residues. Germline V lookup: CDR1 MDHEN, CDR2 SYDVKM. The CDR3 DNA is TGTGCCAGCAGTTTATGGGAGCCCCAGCATTTT. Protein product: CASSLWEPQHF. The whole variable domain, filled in from reference TRBV28 and TRBJ1-5, reads DVKVTQSSRYLVKRTGEKVFLECVQDMDHENMFWYRQDPGLGLRLIYFSYDVKMKEKGDIPEGYSVSREKKERFSLILESASTNQTSMYLCASSLWEPQHFGDGTRLSIL.

Only a few counts were recorded for this clonotype. The rearrangement uses TRBV11-2 and TRBJ2-5, with 12 bases lining up with TRBD2. This CDR3 is 14 amino acids long. V shed 5 bases, J shed 11 bases, and the junction held 9 bases outside the gene matches. Germline V gene lookup returns CDR1 SGHAT and CDR2 FQNNGV. CDR3 loop: CASSTTSGGLEQYF. CDR3 coding DNA: TGTGCCAGCAGCACAACTAGCGGGGGGCTGGAGCAGTACTTC.

This chain joins TRBV28 and TRBJ1-1; D is possibly TRBD1 (5 bases). Trimming took off 7 bases at V and 1 base at J, with 13 bases between the two ends. Germline V gene sequence: CDR1 MDHEN, CDR2 SYDVKM. The CDR3 runs to 14 residues. The CDR3 reads CASTKGLANTEAFF. Here the CDR3 DNA reads TGTGCCAGCACGAAGGGGCTTGCGAACACTGAAGCTTTCTTT.

This clonotype was counted between two and nine times. The V and J genes are TRBV29-1 and TRBJ2-1; D unclear. The CDR3 consists of 12 residues. Germline CDR1 reads SQVTM; CDR2 reads ANQGSEA. Trimming took off 4 bases at V and 2 bases at J, with 6 bases between the two ends. In nucleotides, the CDR3 is TGCAGCGTTGGTATCCCCTACAATGAGCAGTTCTTC. Translating gives CSVGIPYNEQFF.

This clonotype was picked up a small number of times. This chain uses TRBV3-1 with TRBJ2-1, with 9 bases lining up with TRBD1. V was pared by 4 bases and J by 8 bases, with 12 bases of the junction left unmatched. Germline V gene lookup returns CDR1 LGHDT and CDR2 YNNKEL (reference sequence). There are 16 residues in the CDR3. The CDR3: CASSRGPGQGVDEQFF. CDR3 DNA sequence: TGTGCCAGCAGCCGCGGTCCGGGACAGGGTGTCGATGAGCAGTTCTTC.

The chain couples TRBV12-3 or TRBV12-4 to TRBJ1-2; D not certain. The V end was cut by 7 bases, the J end by 5 bases, with 11 bases between. This CDR3 has 12 residues. The CDR3 coding sequence is TGTGCCAGCAATTTTGTACCATATGGCTACACCTTC. It translates to CASNFVPYGYTF.

This clonotype occurred a few times. The rearrangement uses TRBV5-5 and TRBJ2-6, with 7 nucleotides matching TRBD1. V dropped 1 base and J dropped 2; count of bases not matched to a gene: 6. This CDR3 contains 17 residues. Germline V gene lookup returns CDR1 SGHKS and CDR2 YYEKEE (reference sequence). CDR3: CASSLSLQGAGANVLTF. The CDR3 DNA follows: TGTGCCAGCAGCTTGTCCCTTCAGGGGGCTGGGGCCAACGTCCTGACTTTC.